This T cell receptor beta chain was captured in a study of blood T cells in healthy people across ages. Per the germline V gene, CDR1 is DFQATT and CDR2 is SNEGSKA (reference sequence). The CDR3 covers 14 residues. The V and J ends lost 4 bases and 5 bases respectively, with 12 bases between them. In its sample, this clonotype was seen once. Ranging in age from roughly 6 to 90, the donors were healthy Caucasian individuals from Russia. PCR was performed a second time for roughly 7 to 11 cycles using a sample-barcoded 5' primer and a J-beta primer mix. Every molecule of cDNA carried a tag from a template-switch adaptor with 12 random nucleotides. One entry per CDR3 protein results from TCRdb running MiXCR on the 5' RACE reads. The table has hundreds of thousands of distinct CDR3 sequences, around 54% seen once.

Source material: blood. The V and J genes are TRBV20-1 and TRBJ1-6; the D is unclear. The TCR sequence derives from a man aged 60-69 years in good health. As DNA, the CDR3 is TGCAGTGCTATTGGGGATACGGATAATTCACCCCTCCACTTT. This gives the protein CSAIGDTDNSPLHF.